The clone carrying this T cell receptor (beta chain) appeared a few times. The antigen is unknown. Germline V gene sequence: CDR1 SGHTA, CDR2 FQGNSA. The CDR3 has 14 residues. V lost 3 bases, J lost 0 bases, and 7 bases lay in between. This sample is drawn from a study of beta chain features in type 1 diabetes. Background on the study: Investigators examined around 110 million sorted cells across all samples.

The isolated RNA, all of it, was reverse transcribed, so expressed TCRB transcripts were what got sequenced. Libraries were prepared by immunoSEQ multiplex PCR; TCRdb keeps only in-frame clonotypes and omits some of them. The table shows 250,000 to 350,000 clones, with 12% to 15% occurring only once. Based on CD45RO/CCR7/CD25/CD127/CD95/CD27, CD4+ regulatory, stem cell-like memory, naive and central memory cells were sorted. Study-level results: Shorter TCRB CDR3s, moderately but significantly so, were found in Type 1 diabetes patients in all four CD4+ subsets. Patients' naive, central memory and Treg TCRB repertoires seemed closer to one another than those of healthy donors.

The clonotype originates from a man aged 25-40 years in good health. The chain employs TRBV7-2 and TRBJ2-3; D gene uncertain. Material: central memory CD4+ T cells from blood. As DNA, the CDR3 is TGTGCCAGCAGCTTCGGGCTTAGCACAGATACGCAGTATTTT. It specifies CASSFGLSTDTQYF.